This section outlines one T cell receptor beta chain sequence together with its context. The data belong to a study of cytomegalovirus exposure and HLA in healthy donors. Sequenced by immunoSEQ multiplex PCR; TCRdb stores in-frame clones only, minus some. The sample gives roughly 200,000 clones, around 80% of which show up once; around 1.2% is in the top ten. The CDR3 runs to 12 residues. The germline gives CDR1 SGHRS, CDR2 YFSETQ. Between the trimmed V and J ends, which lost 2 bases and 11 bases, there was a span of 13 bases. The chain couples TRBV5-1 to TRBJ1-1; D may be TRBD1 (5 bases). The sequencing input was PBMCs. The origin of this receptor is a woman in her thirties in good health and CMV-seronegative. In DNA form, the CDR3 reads TGCGCCAGCAGCTTCCAGGGTACTGGGGCTTTCTTT. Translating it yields CASSFQGTGAFF.